The 10 T cell receptor beta chains given below trace back to one sample, sequenced in a study of cytomegalovirus exposure and HLA in healthy donors. PCR amplification relied on 60 Vbeta primers (plus 13 Jbeta primers). The table came from immunoSEQ multiplex PCR; TCRdb's copy has only in-frame clones and leaves some out. The sample records tens of thousands of clones, about 67% being singletons. The sample taken for sequencing was PBMCs. The receptor source for this set is a human donor in good health.

With respect to this clone: In the same sample, other DNA sequences code for this CDR3. The J gene is TRBJ1-3, the V gene TRBV9; TRBD1 is a possible D gene (5 bases). V was cut by 1 base and J by 4 bases, with 9 bases left in between. CDR1 is SGDLS and CDR2 is YYNGEE in the germline V gene. The length of the CDR3 is 14 residues. CDR3 amino acids: CASSVPGWGNTIYF. The CDR3 DNA follows: TGTGCCAGCAGCGTACCAGGGTGGGGAAACACCATATATTTT.

This CDR3 reads CASSQDYRVAGVRETQYF. CDR3 DNA sequence: TGCGCCAGCAGCCAAGATTATAGAGTAGCGGGAGTGAGAGAGACCCAGTACTTC. The chain recombines TRBV4-1 with TRBJ2-5, with 9 nucleotides matching TRBD2. The CDR3 is made up of 18 amino acids. J was trimmed by 4 bases and V by 0 bases; bases with no gene match: 12. The germline V gene has CDR1 MGHRA and CDR2 YSYEKL.

J is TRBJ2-7 and V is TRBV5-4; D is uncertain. CDR1 and CDR2 from the germline V gene are SGHNT and YYREEE (reference sequence). V was trimmed by 4 bases and J by 5 bases, leaving 19 bases between them. The CDR3 is made up of 15 amino acids. In DNA, the CDR3 is TGTGCCAGCAGCGCTCCCCCCCCTATCGTAGACGAGCAGTACTTC. Amino acid sequence: CASSAPPPIVDEQYF.

The CDR3 DNA follows: TGTGCCAGCAGCCAACCTAGGACAGGGGGCTACGAGCAGTACTTC. The encoded protein is CASSQPRTGGYEQYF. The V and J genes are TRBV2 and TRBJ2-7; 10 bases fit TRBD1. The CDR3 sequence is 15 residues long. The ends lost 6 bases at V and 3 bases at J; junction bases unmatched: 8. CDR1 is SNHLY and CDR2 is FYNNEI in the germline V gene.

The gene calls are TRBV21-1 and TRBJ2-3; TRBD1, the table's D call, lacks a check against the DNA. TRBV21-1 constitutes a pseudogene. This CDR3 has 16 residues. The CDR3 nucleotides read TGTGCCAGCAGCAAGGAACAGGGTTCCAGCACAGATACGCAGTATTTT. Translated, it gives CASSKEQGSSTDTQYF.

The CDR3 region has the DNA TGCGCCAGCAGCTTGGTGGACAGGGGAACAGATGAGCAGTTCTTC. The encoded protein is CASSLVDRGTDEQFF. The chain carries TRBV5-1 and TRBJ2-1; 9 bases fit TRBD1. CDR3 size: 15 residues. CDR1 SGHRS and CDR2 YFSETQ come from the germline V gene. J gave up 8 bases and V 0 bases, and 6 bases lay outside the gene matches.

V and J are TRBV29-1 and TRBJ1-4; TRBD1 agrees at 7 bases. Germline V CDR1 and CDR2: SQVTM, ANQGSEA. After removal of 4 bases from V and 14 bases from J, the junction contained 10 bases not matched to a gene. The CDR3 is made up of 12 amino acids. CDR3 protein: CSVGKGAGGLFF. DNA of the CDR3: TGCAGCGTTGGAAAGGGGGCGGGAGGGCTGTTTTTT. Full variable domain (rest looked up from reference TRBV29-1 and TRBJ1-4): SAVISQKPSRDICQRGTSLTIQCQVDSQVTMMFWYRQQPGQSLTLIATANQGSEATYESGFVIDKFPISRPNLTFSTLTVSNMSPEDSSIYLCSVGKGAGGLFFGSGTQLSVL.

V gene TRBV7-3 combines with J gene TRBJ2-1; TRBD2 might be the D (5 bases). CDR3 length: 16 amino acids. Trimming removed 5 bases at V and 0 bases at J, with 14 bases between. Germline V gene sequence: CDR1 SGHTA, CDR2 FQGTGA. In DNA form, the CDR3 reads TGTGCCAGCAGCCCGCAGAGGGTTAGCTCCTACAATGAGCAGTTCTTC. Translating it yields CASSPQRVSSYNEQFF.

This rearrangement joins TRBV19 to TRBJ2-7; D may be TRBD1 (6 bases). The CDR3 extends over 16 amino acids. CDR1 is LNHDA and CDR2 is SQIVND in the germline V gene (reference sequence). Trimming pared 5 bases from V and 1 base from J, leaving 18 bases between. CDR3 sequence: CASSPLPRTVSYEQYF. The DNA of the CDR3 is TGTGCCAGTAGTCCCCTCCCCAGGACAGTATCCTACGAGCAGTACTTC.

The V and J genes are TRBV6-5 and TRBJ1-2; D is uncertain. Trimming removed 6 bases from V and 5 bases from J, with 19 bases in between. Germline lookup yields CDR1 MNHEY and CDR2 SVGAGI. The CDR3 covers 15 residues. The CDR3 DNA reads as TGTGCCAGCAGCCTGAGTTCAGCGGGCGGTTATGGCTACACCTTC. It yields the protein CASSLSSAGGYGYTF.